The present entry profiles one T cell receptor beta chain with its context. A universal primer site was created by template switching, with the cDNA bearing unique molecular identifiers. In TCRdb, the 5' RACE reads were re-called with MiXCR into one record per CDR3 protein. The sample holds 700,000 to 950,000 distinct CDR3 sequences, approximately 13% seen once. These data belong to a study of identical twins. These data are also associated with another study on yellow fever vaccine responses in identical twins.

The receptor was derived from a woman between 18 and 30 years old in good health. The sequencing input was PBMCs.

The CDR3: CSGDRGNEQFF. The CDR3 region has the DNA TGCAGCGGAGACAGGGGGAATGAGCAGTTCTTC. This sequence joins TRBV29-1 and TRBJ2-1; 9 positions agree with TRBD1. The CDR3 length is 11 residues. Germline V CDR1 and CDR2: SQVTM, ANQGSEA. Trimming at V came to 7 bases and at J to 7 bases, leaving 2 bases not matched to a gene.